This TCR beta chain stems from a study of T cell repertoires in cytomegalovirus infection. J was trimmed by 5 bases and V by 4 bases; bases with no gene match: 14. Germline CDR1 and CDR2: MNHEY and SMNVEV (reference sequence). The CDR3 length is 17 residues. In TCRdb, the reads were re-called with MiXCR into one record per CDR3 protein. The sample shows around 710,000 distinct CDR3 sequences, 25% to 30% of them seen only once. The study, taken as a whole, reports: Cumulative frequency of public TCR beta families picked out carriers of CMV plus the relevant HLA.

In the case of this clonotype: Its antigen is currently unknown.

The chain combines TRBV27 with TRBJ2-7, with TRBD1 identical over 10 bases. Source: cultured CD8+ T cells from PBMCs, taken from culture after CMV antigen stimulation. This clonotype originated in a human donor in good health (CMV status not recorded). Some clones in this sample may be carry-over from other donors' samples. The CDR3 region has the DNA TGTGCCAGCAGTTCCCAGGACAGGGGGATTGATATCGACGAGCAGTACTTC. This codes for CASSSQDRGIDIDEQYF.